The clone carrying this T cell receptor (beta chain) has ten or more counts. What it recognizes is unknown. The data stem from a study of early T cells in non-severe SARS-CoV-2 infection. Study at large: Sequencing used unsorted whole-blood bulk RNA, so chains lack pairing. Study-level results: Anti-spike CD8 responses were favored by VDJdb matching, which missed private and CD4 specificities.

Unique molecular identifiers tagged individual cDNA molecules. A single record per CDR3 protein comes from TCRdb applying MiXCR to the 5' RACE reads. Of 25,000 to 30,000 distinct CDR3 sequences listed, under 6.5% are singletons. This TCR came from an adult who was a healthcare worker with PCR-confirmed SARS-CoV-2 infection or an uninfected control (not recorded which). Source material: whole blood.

For the CDR3, the DNA is TGCGCCAGCAGCTCAACGGACAGGCCCGCTGAAGCTTTCTTT. Residues: CASSSTDRPAEAFF. This chain links TRBV5-1 with TRBJ1-1; 7 nucleotides agree with TRBD1. The germline CDR1 and CDR2 sequences are SGHRS and YFSETQ. The CDR3 is made up of 14 amino acids. V shed 3 bases and J 6 bases; nucleotides not matched to a gene: 8.